A selection of T cell receptor beta chains follows, all from one sample in a study of T-cell reconstitution after alpha-beta-depleted transplantation in children. TCRdb ran MiXCR on the PCR reads and lists one entry per CDR3 protein. The sample carries some 300,000 distinct CDR3 sequences, around a tenth recorded once. Sequenced material: PBMCs, taken before TCRalphabeta/CD19-depleted stem cell transplant. These receptors were collected from a boy in the first two years of life with acute myeloid leukemia, due to receive a stem cell transplant. CDR3s include the opening cysteine and the closing phenylalanine or tryptophan. A D gene is named only where the DNA matches it firmly. The listing skips clone size in some rows; elsewhere it reads once, few, many or a size class.

V gene: TRBV20-1
clone size: few
D gene: .
J gene: TRBJ1-1
CDR3 protein: CSAMGGRNMNTEAFF
CDR3 DNA: TGCAGTGCTATGGGGGGGAGGAACATGAACACTGAAGCTTTCTTT

V gene: TRBV7-2
clone size: many
D gene: TRBD2
J gene: TRBJ2-2
CDR3 protein: CASSLARTSLTGELFF
CDR3 DNA: TGTGCCAGCAGCTTAGCCAGGACTAGCCTTACCGGGGAGCTGTTTTTT

V gene: TRBV12-3/TRBV12-4
clone size: few
D gene: .
J gene: TRBJ2-1
CDR3 protein: CASNPGTRYNEQFF
CDR3 DNA: TGTGCCAGCAACCCCGGGACGCGATACAATGAGCAGTTCTTC

V gene: TRBV5-1
clone size: many
D gene: TRBD1
J gene: TRBJ1-1
CDR3 protein: CASSLSRGYTEAFF
CDR3 DNA: TGCGCCAGCAGCTTGTCCAGGGGGTACACTGAAGCTTTCTTT

V gene: TRBV3-1
clone size: few
D gene: TRBD2
J gene: TRBJ2-7
CDR3 protein: CASSQDPGLAGNEQYF
CDR3 DNA: TGTGCCAGCAGCCAAGATCCCGGACTAGCGGGTAACGAGCAGTACTTC

V gene: TRBV4-3
clone size: many
D gene: TRBD2
J gene: TRBJ2-1
CDR3 protein: CASSQIHGTSGAYNEQFF
CDR3 DNA: TGCGCCAGCAGCCAAATACACGGGACTAGCGGGGCCTACAATGAGCAGTTCTTC

V gene: TRBV7-6
clone size: few
D gene: TRBD2
J gene: TRBJ2-5
CDR3 protein: CASSLALTSTETQYF
CDR3 DNA: TGTGCCAGCAGCTTAGCCCTGACTAGCACCGAGACCCAGTACTTC

V gene: TRBV25-1
clone size: many
D gene: .
J gene: TRBJ2-7
CDR3 protein: CASSEFGLRERTYEQYF
CDR3 DNA: TGTGCCAGCAGTGAATTCGGGCTGAGAGAGAGAACCTACGAGCAGTACTTC

V gene: TRBV11-1
clone size: many
D gene: TRBD1
J gene: TRBJ1-1
CDR3 protein: CASSFLRTGGPEAFF
CDR3 DNA: TGTGCCAGCAGCTTCTTAAGGACAGGGGGCCCTGAAGCTTTCTTT

V gene: TRBV18
clone size: .
D gene: .
J gene: TRBJ2-1
CDR3 protein: CASSPLGEPTDNEQFF
CDR3 DNA: TGTGCCAGCTCACCACTTGGGGAGCCCACGGACAATGAGCAGTTCTTC

V gene: TRBV7-2
clone size: many
D gene: TRBD1
J gene: TRBJ2-3
CDR3 protein: CASSLKTGTGVGDTQYF
CDR3 DNA: TGTGCCAGCAGCCTAAAAACCGGGACAGGGGTTGGAGATACGCAGTATTTT

V gene: TRBV11-2
clone size: many
D gene: .
J gene: TRBJ2-7
CDR3 protein: CASSLVWGRRPYEQYF
CDR3 DNA: TGTGCCAGCAGCTTAGTCTGGGGGAGGAGACCCTACGAGCAGTACTTC

V gene: TRBV11-2
clone size: many
D gene: TRBD1
J gene: TRBJ1-5
CDR3 protein: CASSSDRGGNQPQHF
CDR3 DNA: TGTGCCAGCAGCTCCGACAGGGGAGGCAATCAGCCCCAGCATTTT

V gene: TRBV7-7
clone size: few
D gene: TRBD2
J gene: TRBJ2-4
CDR3 protein: CASSLREAGGPGGNIQYF
CDR3 DNA: TGTGCCAGCAGCTTAAGGGAAGCGGGAGGGCCGGGAGGAAACATTCAGTACTTC

V gene: TRBV20-1
clone size: many
D gene: TRBD1
J gene: TRBJ2-2
CDR3 protein: CSAKYRGMNTGELFF
CDR3 DNA: TGCAGTGCTAAATACAGGGGGATGAACACCGGGGAGCTGTTTTTT

V gene: TRBV20-1
clone size: many
D gene: .
J gene: TRBJ1-6
CDR3 protein: CSAGDSPLHF
CDR3 DNA: TGCAGTGCAGGAGATTCACCCCTCCACTTT

V gene: TRBV6-5
clone size: few
D gene: TRBD1
J gene: TRBJ1-5
CDR3 protein: CASSYDRVGNQPQHF
CDR3 DNA: TGTGCCAGCAGTTACGACAGGGTGGGTAATCAGCCCCAGCATTTT